Each of the 28 T cell receptor beta chains below was sequenced from the same sample in a study of T cells in Graves' hyperthyroidism and ophthalmopathy. Template material for amplifying TCR beta CDR3 regions consisted of RNA transcripts. During a first-round RT-PCR of the TCR CDR3, the HTBI primer set was used. TCRdb redid the calling of the multiplex PCR reads with MiXCR, one entry per CDR3 protein. The sample includes about 640,000 distinct CDR3 sequences, roughly 46% of them seen just once. Specimen: peripheral blood or thyroid tissue (not recorded which). These receptors all stem from an adult man with Graves' disease, either hyperthyroidism or ophthalmopathy (not recorded which).

In this sample, this clonotype turned up once. The gene calls are TRBV7-6 and TRBJ2-3; weak D call: TRBD2 (7 bases). This CDR3 comprises 12 residues. Per germline, CDR1 SGHVS and CDR2 FNYEAQ. V shed 5 bases and J shed 9 bases, with 12 bases lying between them. CDR3 protein: CASSPGEGTQYF. Written as DNA, the CDR3 is TGTGCCAGCAGCCCAGGGGAGGGCACGCAGTATTTT.

This clonotype was seen only a few times. A junction end diverges from the germline sequence, so it may reflect a read error. This chain connects TRBV24-1 to TRBJ2-2; D possibly corresponds to TRBD2 (6 bases). The CDR3 has 16 amino acids. Germline values: CDR1 KGHDR, CDR2 SFDVKD. CDR3 bases: TGCGCCAGCAGCTGGGGCCCGGGGGCGAACACCGGGGAGCTGTTTTTT. Translating gives CASSWGPGANTGELFF.

The chain has TRBV7-9 and TRBJ2-7; TRBD1 matches 12 bases. After removal of 6 bases from V and 4 bases from J, the junction contained 13 bases not matched to a gene. The CDR3 spans 17 residues. Germline CDR1 reads SEHNR; CDR2 reads FQNEAQ (reference sequence). In DNA, the CDR3 is TGTGCCAGCAGTTACTCCTCCGGGACAGGGGGCAGGTACGAGCAGTACTTC. This gives the protein CASSYSSGTGGRYEQYF.

This clonotype was observed a handful of times. The gene calls are TRBV5-1 and TRBJ2-7, with TRBD1 matching 7 bases. V trimming: 2 bases; J trimming: 6 bases; junction bases outside the gene matches: 8. The CDR3 length is 14 residues. Germline CDR1 SGHRS, CDR2 YFSETQ. The CDR3 protein is CASSLGQVAVEQYF. The CDR3 DNA reads as TGCGCCAGCAGCTTAGGACAGGTGGCGGTCGAGCAGTACTTC.

This chain links TRBV7-8 with TRBJ1-2; D ambiguous. Trimming removed 4 bases at V and 6 bases at J, with 12 bases between. The CDR3 spans 13 residues. The germline V gene has CDR1 SGHVS and CDR2 FQNEAQ. CDR3 in amino acids: CASSSGRANGYTF. Written as DNA, the CDR3 is TGTGCCAGCAGCTCCGGCCGGGCTAATGGCTACACCTTC.

This clonotype came up many times. The chain combines TRBV14 with TRBJ2-5; D call uncertain. V lost 3 bases to trimming and J lost 5 bases, with 10 bases between them. The CDR3 sequence is 13 residues long. Germline assignment: CDR1 SGHDN and CDR2 FVKESK. The CDR3 DNA reads TGTGCCAGCAGCCACCTGCAGACGGAGACCCAGTACTTC. This encodes CASSHLQTETQYF.

About this clonotype: This may stem from a read error, because a much larger clone lies one nucleotide away. The chain joins TRBV15 to TRBJ1-5; tentatively, D is TRBD1 (5 bases). Germline V gene data show CDR1 as LNHNV and CDR2 as YYDKDF (reference sequence). The CDR3 consists of 16 residues. Trimming shortened V by 3 bases and J by 1 base, and 13 bases separated the two germline ends. CDR3 DNA sequence: TGTGCCACCAGCAGGGACACATTTGTCAGCAATCAGCCCCAGCATTTT. The encoded protein is CATSRDTFVSNQPQHF.

J is TRBJ2-5 and V is TRBV19; possibly TRBD1 for D (6 bases). Germline V gives CDR1 LNHDA, CDR2 SQIVND (reference sequence). This CDR3 region has 14 residues. V shed 3 bases and J shed 2 bases, with 10 bases lying between them. CDR3: CASSIARGQETQYF. CDR3 bases: TGTGCCAGTAGTATCGCCAGGGGACAAGAGACCCAGTACTTC. The variable domain in full, completed from reference TRBV19 and TRBJ2-5, reads DGGITQSPKYLFRKEGQNVTLSCEQNLNHDAMYWYRQDPGQGLRLIYYSQIVNDFQKGDIAEGYSVSREKKESFPLTVTSAQKNPTAFYLCASSIARGQETQYFGPGTRLLVL.

This chain connects TRBV6-5 to TRBJ2-7; D gene unclear. Germline V gene sequence: CDR1 MNHEY, CDR2 SVGAGI. Deletions cut 2 bases from V and 4 bases from J, with 9 bases between. The CDR3 has 13 residues. The CDR3 DNA follows: TGTGCCAGCAGTTACACTGTGGCTTACGAGCAGTACTTC. It is translated as CASSYTVAYEQYF.

At least ten counts were recorded for this clonotype. This sequence joins TRBV10-3 and TRBJ1-1, with TRBD1 identical over 7 bases. The ends lost 3 bases at V and 3 bases at J; junction bases unmatched: 4. There are 14 residues in the CDR3. The germline CDR1 and CDR2 sequences are ENHRY and SYGVKD. The CDR3, as DNA: TGTGCCATCAGTGAAGGGGGCAGCGACACTGAAGCTTTCTTT. It codes for CAISEGGSDTEAFF.

Points on this clonotype: Germline is not matched at one junction end, which may reflect a read error. This chain joins TRBV24-1 and TRBJ2-2, with no clear D. The CDR3 is made up of 13 amino acids. From germline, CDR1 is KGHDR and CDR2 SFDVKD. As DNA, the CDR3 is TGTGCCAGCAGTTTATCGTGGACCGGGGAGCTGTTTTTT. Protein product: CASSLSWTGELFF.

This clonotype was observed a handful of times. The chain uses TRBV11-2 and TRBJ1-1; D unclear. V lost 0 bases and J 3 bases, leaving 8 bases between the germline ends. Germline CDR1 SGHAT, CDR2 FQNNGV. CDR3 size: 14 residues. Written as DNA, the CDR3 is TGTGCCAGCAGCTTAGATCAGGTTGACACTGAAGCTTTCTTT. Translation: CASSLDQVDTEAFF.

The chain couples TRBV30 to TRBJ1-2; D is uncertain. The CDR3 has 14 residues. V dropped 4 bases and J dropped 2 bases, with 14 bases sitting between them. Germline V CDR1 and CDR2: GTSNPN, SVGIG (reference sequence). This chain's CDR3 is CAWTAGRNNYGYTF. Written as DNA, the CDR3 is TGTGCCTGGACGGCGGGCAGGAACAACTATGGCTACACCTTC.

The chain is built from TRBV29-1 and TRBJ2-5, with a weak D call TRBD1 (6 bases). Trimming stripped 8 bases from V and 1 base from J, with 14 bases between. The CDR3 totals 13 residues. The germline V gene encodes CDR1 SQVTM and CDR2 ANQGSEA. The CDR3 here is CSLEARGQETQYF. Written as DNA, the CDR3 is TGCAGCTTGGAGGCCAGGGGCCAAGAGACCCAGTACTTC. The variable domain in full, completed from reference TRBV29-1 and TRBJ2-5, reads SAVISQKPSRDICQRGTSLTIQCQVDSQVTMMFWYRQQPGQSLTLIATANQGSEATYESGFVIDKFPISRPNLTFSTLTVSNMSPEDSSIYLCSLEARGQETQYFGPGTRLLVL.

This clonotype was detected a few times. V gene TRBV6-6 combines with J gene TRBJ1-2; 10 bases map to TRBD1. CDR1 and CDR2 from the germline V gene are MNHNY and SVGAGI (reference sequence). Trimming at V came to 9 bases and at J to 3 bases, leaving 7 bases not matched to a gene. This CDR3 contains 14 residues. Here the CDR3 DNA reads TGTGCCAGTCAAACCGGGACAGGGGACTATGGCTACACCTTC. Residues: CASQTGTGDYGYTF.

This chain links TRBV12-5 with TRBJ2-7; 10 bases line up with TRBD1. This CDR3 region has 16 residues. Germline V gene lookup returns CDR1 LGHNT and CDR2 FRNRAP. The ends lost 0 bases at V and 2 bases at J; junction bases unmatched: 4. CDR3 DNA: TGTGCTAGTGGTTTGGTACTCGGGACAGGGGCCTACGAGCAGTACTTC. It translates to CASGLVLGTGAYEQYF.

This clonotype was picked up many times. V usage is TRBV2 and J usage is TRBJ2-5, with TRBD2 matching over 9 bases. CDR3 length: 14 residues. Germline-derived CDR1 and CDR2 are SNHLY and FYNNEI. J gave up 5 bases and V 6 bases, and 7 bases lay outside the gene matches. In nucleotides, the CDR3 is TGTGCCAGCAGCGAGGGTCTAGCGGGGGAGACCCAGTACTTC. Translated: CASSEGLAGETQYF.

In its sample, this clonotype was seen once. V usage is TRBV24-1 and J usage is TRBJ1-6; D gene unclear. The V end lost 3 bases, the J end lost 10 bases, and 15 bases lay between the germline ends. Germline V gene data show CDR1 as KGHDR and CDR2 as SFDVKD. The CDR3 runs 15 residues. CDR3: CATSDAGLAGSPLHF. The CDR3 coding sequence is TGTGCCACCAGTGATGCTGGACTAGCGGGATCACCCCTCCACTTT.

The chain employs TRBV24-1 and TRBJ1-5, with a possible D match to TRBD1 (5 bases). The CDR3 runs 13 residues. V lost 9 bases and J lost 3, with 11 bases in between. Germline CDR1 reads KGHDR; CDR2 reads SFDVKD. The CDR3, as DNA: TGTGCCACCGGGGGTACGTACAATCAGCCCCAGCATTTT. As protein: CATGGTYNQPQHF.

The rearrangement uses TRBV20-1 and TRBJ1-6; D remains ambiguous. V was pared by 0 bases and J by 4 bases, with 10 bases between. This CDR3 region has 15 residues. Germline loops: CDR1 DFQATT, CDR2 SNEGSKA (reference sequence). CDR3: CSARDEAGYNSPLHF. CDR3 bases: TGCAGTGCTAGAGATGAGGCGGGATATAATTCACCCCTCCACTTT.

The CDR3 protein is CSVPSEISYEQYF. The CDR3 DNA reads TGCAGTGTGCCGAGCGAAATTTCCTACGAGCAGTACTTC. The chain has TRBV20-1 and TRBJ2-5; D not resolved. With the DNA end fitting TRBJ2-7 better, the J assignment may be wrong. The CDR3 runs to 13 residues. Looked up from germline, CDR1 is DFQATT and CDR2 is SNEGSKA (reference sequence).

This clonotype showed up many times. This sequence joins TRBV12-3 or TRBV12-4 and TRBJ1-6; 8 nucleotides line up with TRBD1. The CDR3 is 13 residues long. Trimming took 6 bases from V and 8 from J; bases not matched to a gene: 3. The CDR3 protein is CASSQGADSPLHF. CDR3 DNA sequence: TGTGCCAGCAGCCAGGGGGCGGATTCACCCCTCCACTTT.

The chain uses TRBV7-3 and TRBJ2-6; 9 positions agree with TRBD1. Germline-derived CDR1 and CDR2 are SGHTA and FQGTGA. The CDR3 extends over 18 amino acids. V lost 5 bases, J lost 1 base, and 9 bases stayed unmatched. DNA for the CDR3: TGTGCCAGCAGCCCCTCCGGGACAGGGATGTCTGGGGCCAACGTCCTGACTTTC. It yields the protein CASSPSGTGMSGANVLTF.

In the case of this clonotype: At one end the junction does not follow the germline gene, possibly because of a read error. CDR3 in amino acids: CASSQGDRGIGGYTF. The DNA of the CDR3 is TGCGCCAGCAGCCAGGGCGACAGGGGGATAGGTGGCTACACCTTC. The gene calls are TRBV25-1 and TRBJ1-2; 9 bases match TRBD1. This CDR3 has 15 amino acids. CDR1 is MGHDK and CDR2 is SYGVNS in the germline V gene.

About this clonotype itself: The CDR3 does not close with the conserved phenylalanine or tryptophan, likely indicating a read error. The chain employs TRBV6-1 and TRBJ1-4; 11 bases line up with TRBD1. CDR1 MNHNS and CDR2 SASEGT come from the germline V gene. The ends lost 6 bases at V and 7 bases at J; junction bases unmatched: 7. The CDR3 loop spans 15 amino acids. CDR3 sequence: CASRGSGTGGEKLFS. For the CDR3, the DNA is TGTGCCAGCAGGGGATCCGGGACAGGGGGTGAAAAACTGTTTTCT.

There are a few counts of this clonotype. The V gene is TRBV9, the J gene TRBJ1-4, with 11 bases that match TRBD1. Germline-derived CDR1 and CDR2 are SGDLS and YYNGEE. CDR3 length: 15 residues. The V and J ends lost 6 bases and 8 bases, in that order; junction bases with no gene match: 9. The CDR3 sequence: CASTPGQGASEKLFF. In DNA, the CDR3 is TGTGCCAGCACCCCCGGACAGGGGGCATCCGAAAAACTGTTTTTT.

V is TRBV5-1 and J is TRBJ1-1; 8 nucleotides agree with TRBD1. From germline, CDR1 is SGHRS and CDR2 YFSETQ. The trim removed 3 bases at V and 1 base at J, leaving 8 bases unmatched. CDR3 length equals 16 residues. CDR3 DNA sequence: TGCGCCAGCAGCTCCGGACAGGGCGTACCGAACACTGAAGCTTTCTTT. Translating it yields CASSSGQGVPNTEAFF.

This chain links TRBV6-5 with TRBJ1-1; perhaps TRBD1 as D (6 bases). Per the germline V gene, CDR1 is MNHEY and CDR2 is SVGAGI. The CDR3 covers 16 residues. Between the trimmed V and J ends, which lost 5 bases and 1 base, there was a span of 17 bases. The CDR3 region is CASSRSVGGGNTEAFF. The CDR3 DNA reads as TGTGCCAGCAGTCGATCCGTGGGAGGGGGGAACACTGAAGCTTTCTTT.